This TCR beta chain was obtained from a study of OX40 agonist ivuxolimab in advanced cancers. Study overall: Patients assigned to dose escalation were diagnosed with hepatocellular carcinoma, melanoma, renal cell or head and neck cancer.

Blood samples were obtained at baseline, cycle 4 day 1, and cycle 7 day 1. Produced via immunoSEQ multiplex PCR; TCRdb's table is partial and in-frame only. The data hold just over 80,000 clones, with roughly 84% observed a single time. The study's findings and limits: CD8+ T cells showed, on average, more clonal expansion than CD4+ cells. Among the lowest peripheral clonal expansion occurred in 0.1-3.0 mg/kg partial responders.

With respect to this clone: The antigen is unknown.

Sequencing was performed on CD4+ or CD8+ T cells sorted from blood, taken in a trial of the OX40 agonist ivuxolimab. This sequence was found in an adult with an advanced solid tumor such as melanoma, head and neck, liver or kidney cancer.

CDR3 loop: CASSERYGNEQYF. Here the CDR3 DNA reads TGCGCCAGCAGTGAGAGGTATGGGAACGAGCAGTACTTC. V and J are TRBV10-1 and TRBJ2-7; D gene ambiguous. The V and J ends lost 2 bases and 5 bases respectively, with 10 bases between them. CDR1 is WNHNN and CDR2 is SYGVQD in the germline V gene (reference sequence). This CDR3 contains 13 residues.